These T cell receptor beta chains were read from a single sample in a study of blood T cell repertoires in COVID-19. Repertoires were generated with immunoSEQ multiplex PCR, while TCRdb's copy carries only in-frame clones and drops some. This sample has 330,000 or so clones, with roughly 89% found just once. Sequencing was carried out using peripheral blood. These receptors were taken from a man aged 25 to 45 with COVID-19, enrolled during active disease. Both conserved end residues are part of each CDR3. A D gene is named only where the DNA matches it firmly. Size is stated for part of the rows, as once, few or many counts, or as a class when the clone is expanded.

clone size: .; J gene: TRBJ2-7; D gene: TRBD1; CDR3 length: 14; V gene: TRBV5-1; CDR3 DNA: TGCGCCAGCAGCTTTCCGGACAGGGACGGCTGGCAGTACTTC; CDR3 protein: CASSFPDRDGWQYF
clone size: .; J gene: TRBJ1-1; D gene: TRBD1; CDR3 length: 14; V gene: TRBV6-6; CDR3 DNA: TGTGCCAGCGAGACTTATACAGGGGGCATTGAAGCTTTCTTT; CDR3 protein: CASETYTGGIEAFF
clone size: .; J gene: TRBJ2-7; D gene: .; CDR3 length: 15; V gene: TRBV5-1; CDR3 DNA: TGCGCCAGCAGCTTGGACGGCTGGAGCTCCTACGAGCAGTACTTC; CDR3 protein: CASSLDGWSSYEQYF
clone size: .; J gene: TRBJ2-3; D gene: TRBD2; CDR3 length: 14; V gene: TRBV29-1; CDR3 DNA: TGCAGCGGCGGACTAGCACTTAGCACAGATACGCAGTATTTT; CDR3 protein: CSGGLALSTDTQYF
clone size: .; J gene: TRBJ2-1; D gene: .; CDR3 length: 16; V gene: TRBV4-2; CDR3 DNA: TGTGCCAGCAGCCCCGAATCAAGACTGGACTACAATGAGCAGTTCTTC; CDR3 protein: CASSPESRLDYNEQFF
clone size: .; J gene: TRBJ2-5; D gene: TRBD2; CDR3 length: 19; V gene: TRBV11-2; CDR3 DNA: TGTGCCAGCAGCTCATTGATGGGGACTAGCGGGAGACGTTGGGAGACCCAGTACTTC; CDR3 protein: CASSSLMGTSGRRWETQYF
clone size: .; J gene: TRBJ1-1; D gene: TRBD1; CDR3 length: 13; V gene: TRBV6-5; CDR3 DNA: TGTGCCAGCAGCGCACAGGGGTTCTCTGAAGCTTTCTTT; CDR3 protein: CASSAQGFSEAFF
clone size: .; J gene: TRBJ2-7; D gene: .; CDR3 length: 12; V gene: TRBV19; CDR3 DNA: TGTGCCAGTAGTATTCCCGGGGGCGAGCAGTACTTC; CDR3 protein: CASSIPGGEQYF
clone size: once; J gene: TRBJ2-7; D gene: TRBD1; CDR3 length: 17; V gene: TRBV3-1/TRBV3-2; CDR3 DNA: TGTGCCAGCAGCCGCCCGCCCGAAGGGACAGGGATAGACGAGCAGTACTTC; CDR3 protein: CASSRPPEGTGIDEQYF
clone size: .; J gene: TRBJ1-5; D gene: .; CDR3 length: 14; V gene: TRBV6-6; CDR3 DNA: TGTGCCAGCAGTTACGCAGGGCTCAATCAGCCCCAGCATTTT; CDR3 protein: CASSYAGLNQPQHF
clone size: .; J gene: TRBJ1-4; D gene: .; CDR3 length: 16; V gene: TRBV7-2; CDR3 DNA: TGTGCCAGCAGCTTAGCGGGGCAGGGTAGTAATGAAAAACTGTTTTTT; CDR3 protein: CASSLAGQGSNEKLFF
clone size: .; J gene: TRBJ1-1; D gene: TRBD1; CDR3 length: 14; V gene: TRBV18; CDR3 DNA: TGTGCCAGCTCACCGACAGGGGTAGGGACTGAAGCTTTCTTT; CDR3 protein: CASSPTGVGTEAFF
clone size: .; J gene: TRBJ2-2; D gene: .; CDR3 length: 15; V gene: TRBV11-1; CDR3 DNA: TGTGCCAGCAGCTTAGAGGGGGTTAACACCGGGGAGCTGTTTTTT; CDR3 protein: CASSLEGVNTGELFF
clone size: .; J gene: TRBJ1-1; D gene: .; CDR3 length: 15; V gene: TRBV27; CDR3 DNA: TGTGCCAGCAGTTTATCGGGGACTATGAACACTGAAGCTTTCTTT; CDR3 protein: CASSLSGTMNTEAFF
clone size: .; J gene: TRBJ2-1; D gene: .; CDR3 length: 13; V gene: TRBV15; CDR3 DNA: TGTGCCACCAGCAGAGGGCAGAACAATGAGCAGTTCTTC; CDR3 protein: CATSRGQNNEQFF
clone size: .; J gene: TRBJ1-5; D gene: .; CDR3 length: 15; V gene: TRBV28; CDR3 DNA: TGTGCCAGCAGTTTGGGTGGGCGGCGGGATCAGCCCCAGCATTTT; CDR3 protein: CASSLGGRRDQPQHF
clone size: .; J gene: TRBJ2-1; D gene: TRBD2; CDR3 length: 14; V gene: TRBV27; CDR3 DNA: TGTGCCAGCAGTTTCCAACCTCATCTAGCGGGATACTTCTTC; CDR3 protein: CASSFQPHLAGYFF
clone size: .; J gene: TRBJ2-7; D gene: TRBD1; CDR3 length: 12; V gene: TRBV29-1; CDR3 DNA: TGCAGCGTCCCCGGGACAGGGCTCGAGCAGTACTTC; CDR3 protein: CSVPGTGLEQYF
clone size: .; J gene: TRBJ1-1; D gene: .; CDR3 length: 13; V gene: TRBV28; CDR3 DNA: TGTGCCAGCCGGGGACTTAGTAACACTGAAGCTTTCTTT; CDR3 protein: CASRGLSNTEAFF
clone size: once; J gene: TRBJ2-7; D gene: TRBD1; CDR3 length: 16; V gene: TRBV27; CDR3 DNA: TGTGCCAGCAGTTTAACCCGGACAGGGGGTATATACGAGCAGTACTTC; CDR3 protein: CASSLTRTGGIYEQYF
clone size: .; J gene: TRBJ1-5; D gene: TRBD1; CDR3 length: 15; V gene: TRBV4-3; CDR3 DNA: TGCGCCAGCAGCCAGGACAGGGCATTCAATCAGCCCCAGCATTTT; CDR3 protein: CASSQDRAFNQPQHF
clone size: few; J gene: TRBJ1-3; D gene: .; CDR3 length: 12; V gene: TRBV3-1/TRBV3-2; CDR3 DNA: TGTGCCAGCCGAGGATCGTCAAACACCATATATTTT; CDR3 protein: CASRGSSNTIYF
clone size: few; J gene: TRBJ1-1; D gene: .; CDR3 length: 15; V gene: TRBV6-2/TRBV6-3; CDR3 DNA: TGTGCCAGCAGTTACTCGCGGACACTGAACACTGAAGCTTTCTTT; CDR3 protein: CASSYSRTLNTEAFF
clone size: .; J gene: TRBJ2-5; D gene: TRBD1; CDR3 length: 13; V gene: TRBV29-1; CDR3 DNA: TGCAGCGTTCGGACAGGGACGGGCGAGACCCAGTACTTC; CDR3 protein: CSVRTGTGETQYF
clone size: .; J gene: TRBJ2-1; D gene: TRBD1; CDR3 length: 16; V gene: TRBV10-1; CDR3 DNA: TGCGCCAGCGAAGGCCGGACAGGGAGCTCCTACAATGAGCAGTTCTTC; CDR3 protein: CASEGRTGSSYNEQFF
clone size: .; J gene: TRBJ2-7; D gene: .; CDR3 length: 15; V gene: TRBV5-6; CDR3 DNA: TGTGCCAGCACCCAACCCGGGACACCTCCCTACGAGCAGTACTTC; CDR3 protein: CASTQPGTPPYEQYF
clone size: .; J gene: TRBJ2-3; D gene: .; CDR3 length: 16; V gene: TRBV6-5; CDR3 DNA: TGTGCCAGCAGTTACAGTGGCGGGATTGGCACAGATACGCAGTATTTT; CDR3 protein: CASSYSGGIGTDTQYF
clone size: .; J gene: TRBJ1-2; D gene: .; CDR3 length: 12; V gene: TRBV28; CDR3 DNA: TGTGCCAGCAGTTTAGGGCTCTATGGCTACACCTTC; CDR3 protein: CASSLGLYGYTF
clone size: .; J gene: TRBJ1-5; D gene: .; CDR3 length: 11; V gene: TRBV5-8; CDR3 DNA: TGTGCCAGCAGCTTGATCGGGACCCAGCATTTT; CDR3 protein: CASSLIGTQHF
clone size: .; J gene: TRBJ1-5; D gene: .; CDR3 length: 13; V gene: TRBV14; CDR3 DNA: TGTGCCAGCAGCCGGGACTGGGGTCAGCCCCAGCATTTT; CDR3 protein: CASSRDWGQPQHF
clone size: once; J gene: TRBJ1-1; D gene: .; CDR3 length: 13; V gene: TRBV11-2; CDR3 DNA: TGTGCCAGCAGCTTAGTACAGGGCGCTGAAGCTTTCTTT; CDR3 protein: CASSLVQGAEAFF
clone size: .; J gene: TRBJ2-5; D gene: .; CDR3 length: 14; V gene: TRBV7-2; CDR3 DNA: TGTGCCAGCAGCTTAGATACTAGGCAAGAGACCCAGTACTTC; CDR3 protein: CASSLDTRQETQYF
clone size: .; J gene: TRBJ1-2; D gene: .; CDR3 length: 14; V gene: TRBV28; CDR3 DNA: TGTGCCAGCAGTTTTCTCGGGGGGCGCGATGGCTACACCTTC; CDR3 protein: CASSFLGGRDGYTF
clone size: .; J gene: TRBJ1-5; D gene: .; CDR3 length: 14; V gene: TRBV28; CDR3 DNA: TGTGCCAGCAGAACACCCGACAGTAATCAGCCCCAGCATTTT; CDR3 protein: CASRTPDSNQPQHF
clone size: .; J gene: TRBJ2-5; D gene: TRBD2; CDR3 length: 15; V gene: TRBV7-2; CDR3 DNA: TGTGCCAGCACCCTACTAGCGGGCTCAAGGGAGACCCAGTACTTC; CDR3 protein: CASTLLAGSRETQYF
clone size: .; J gene: TRBJ2-3; D gene: TRBD1; CDR3 length: 15; V gene: TRBV24-1; CDR3 DNA: TGTGCCACCAGTGATAGACAGGGCCGCACAGATACGCAGTATTTT; CDR3 protein: CATSDRQGRTDTQYF
clone size: .; J gene: TRBJ1-4; D gene: TRBD1; CDR3 length: 20; V gene: TRBV5-1; CDR3 DNA: TGCGCCAGCAGCTACTCCCCCCGGGACAGGGGGCTTGCAACTAATGAAAAACTGTTTTTT; CDR3 protein: CASSYSPRDRGLATNEKLFF
clone size: .; J gene: TRBJ1-2; D gene: .; CDR3 length: 12; V gene: TRBV2; CDR3 DNA: TGTGCCAGCAGTTCCCCAGGGGCCGGCTACACCTTC; CDR3 protein: CASSSPGAGYTF
clone size: .; J gene: TRBJ2-7; D gene: .; CDR3 length: 13; V gene: TRBV19; CDR3 DNA: TGTGCCAGTAGCAGACCGGGCTCCTACGAGCAGTACTTC; CDR3 protein: CASSRPGSYEQYF
clone size: .; J gene: TRBJ1-6; D gene: .; CDR3 length: 16; V gene: TRBV28; CDR3 DNA: TGTGCCAGCAGTTTACCGACCAGGGCTTATAATTCACCCCTCCACTTT; CDR3 protein: CASSLPTRAYNSPLHF
clone size: .; J gene: TRBJ2-1; D gene: .; CDR3 length: 16; V gene: TRBV4-3; CDR3 DNA: TGCGCCAGCAGCCAAGATTCCAGGACTACCTACAATGAGCAGTTCTTC; CDR3 protein: CASSQDSRTTYNEQFF
clone size: .; J gene: TRBJ2-1; D gene: TRBD1; CDR3 length: 14; V gene: TRBV27; CDR3 DNA: TGTGCCAGCAGCCTTTCCGGGACAGCCATTGAGCAGTTCTTC; CDR3 protein: CASSLSGTAIEQFF
clone size: .; J gene: TRBJ2-3; D gene: TRBD1; CDR3 length: 16; V gene: TRBV3-1/TRBV3-2; CDR3 DNA: TGTGCCAGCAGTCTGGACAGGGGTGCTAGCACAGATACGCAGTATTTT; CDR3 protein: CASSLDRGASTDTQYF
clone size: .; J gene: TRBJ2-5; D gene: .; CDR3 length: 17; V gene: TRBV4-3; CDR3 DNA: TGCGCCAGCAGCCAAGACGGTCCGAGTGGGGCTCAAGAGACCCAGTACTTC; CDR3 protein: CASSQDGPSGAQETQYF
clone size: .; J gene: TRBJ1-2; D gene: .; CDR3 length: 13; V gene: TRBV6-5; CDR3 DNA: TGTGCCAGCAGTTACGATCCCCCTAGGGGCTACACCTTC; CDR3 protein: CASSYDPPRGYTF
clone size: .; J gene: TRBJ1-6; D gene: TRBD1; CDR3 length: 15; V gene: TRBV6-5; CDR3 DNA: TGTGCCAGCAGCGACCAGGACAGGGGCGGGTCACCCCTCCACTTT; CDR3 protein: CASSDQDRGGSPLHF
clone size: .; J gene: TRBJ2-7; D gene: TRBD1; CDR3 length: 16; V gene: TRBV6-5; CDR3 DNA: TGTGCCAGCAGTTACTCGGTGGGACAGAGGTCCTTAGAGCAGTACTTC; CDR3 protein: CASSYSVGQRSLEQYF
clone size: .; J gene: TRBJ2-7; D gene: .; CDR3 length: 13; V gene: TRBV24-1; CDR3 DNA: TGTGCCACCAGTGACCTAGATTCCTACGAGCAGTACTTC; CDR3 protein: CATSDLDSYEQYF
clone size: .; J gene: TRBJ2-1; D gene: TRBD2; CDR3 length: 20; V gene: TRBV7-2; CDR3 DNA: TGTGCCAGCAGCTCAGCCGGGACTAGCGGGGTTCCGAGCTCCTACAATGAGCAGTTCTTC; CDR3 protein: CASSSAGTSGVPSSYNEQFF
clone size: once; J gene: TRBJ2-1; D gene: TRBD2; CDR3 length: 15; V gene: TRBV30; CDR3 DNA: TGTGCCTGGAGTGGAGTAGCGGGAACCCACAATGAGCAGTTCTTC; CDR3 protein: CAWSGVAGTHNEQFF
clone size: .; J gene: TRBJ1-1; D gene: .; CDR3 length: 15; V gene: TRBV5-1; CDR3 DNA: TGCGCCAGCAGCCACGATGGGGGCGGGAACACTGAAGCTTTCTTT; CDR3 protein: CASSHDGGGNTEAFF